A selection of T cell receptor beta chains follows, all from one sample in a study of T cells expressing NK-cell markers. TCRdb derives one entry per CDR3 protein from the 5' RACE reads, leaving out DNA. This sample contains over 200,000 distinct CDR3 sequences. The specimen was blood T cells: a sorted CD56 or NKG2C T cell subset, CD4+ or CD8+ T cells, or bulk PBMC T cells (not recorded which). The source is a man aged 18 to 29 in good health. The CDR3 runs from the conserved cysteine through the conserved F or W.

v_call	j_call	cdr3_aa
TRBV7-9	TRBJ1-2	CASSPPGTVNGYTF
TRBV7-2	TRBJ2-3	CASSVGLLLYTDTQYF
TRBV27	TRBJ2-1	CASSLSATSGRWFF
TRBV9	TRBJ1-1	CASSRRLGNTEAFF
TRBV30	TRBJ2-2	CASTWGVHTGELFF
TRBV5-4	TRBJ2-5	CASSRVGTTQETQYF
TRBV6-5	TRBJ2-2	CASSYSKGGRNTGELFF
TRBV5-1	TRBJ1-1	CASSFRQGDTEAFF
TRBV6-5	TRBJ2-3	CASSYSRPGRGTDTQYF
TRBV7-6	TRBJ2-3	CASSGVAGTDTQYF
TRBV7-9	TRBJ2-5	CASSPYPIGQGQTQYF
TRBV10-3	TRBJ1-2	CAISESELADPYGYTF
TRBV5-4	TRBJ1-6	CASSGTVNSPLHF
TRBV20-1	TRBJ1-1	CSAERGGNTEAFF
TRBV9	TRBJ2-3	CASSVDRDTQYF
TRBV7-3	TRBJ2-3	CASSQGAGTDTQYF
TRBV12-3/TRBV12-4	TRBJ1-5	CASSRDRGGYSNQPQHF
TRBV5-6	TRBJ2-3	CASSRPSGVTDTQYF
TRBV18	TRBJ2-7	CASSFGTPLYEQYF
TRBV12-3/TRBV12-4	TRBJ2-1	CASSFSPSRQFF
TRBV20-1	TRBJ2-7	CSARVGQSYYEQYF
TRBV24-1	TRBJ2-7	CATMASTPYEQYF